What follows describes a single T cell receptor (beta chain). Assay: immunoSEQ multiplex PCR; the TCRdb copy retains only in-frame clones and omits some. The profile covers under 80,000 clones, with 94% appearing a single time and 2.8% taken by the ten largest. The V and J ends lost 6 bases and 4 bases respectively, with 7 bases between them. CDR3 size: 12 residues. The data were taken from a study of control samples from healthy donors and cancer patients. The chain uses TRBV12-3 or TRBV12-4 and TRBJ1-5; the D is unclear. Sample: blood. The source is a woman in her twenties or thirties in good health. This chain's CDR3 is CASRTLNQPQHF. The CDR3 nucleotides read TGTGCCAGCAGGACCTTGAATCAGCCCCAGCATTTT.